One and the same sample provided the 10 T cell receptor beta chains below, sequenced in a study of patients and donors after allogeneic stem cell transplantation. TCRdb independently ran MiXCR on the RT-PCR reads; one entry per CDR3 protein. The repertoire holds roughly 180,000 distinct CDR3 sequences, around two fifths seen once, with around 35% in the top ten. The sample consisted of blood, either unsorted or a sorted T cell fraction (not recorded which). The receptor set was obtained from a human donor who was either an allogeneic HSCT recipient or a stem cell or donor lymphocyte infusion donor (not recorded which). It is not recorded whose cells these are; they may come from a transplant donor.

The chain joins TRBV19 to TRBJ2-2, with TRBD1 matching over 7 bases. The V gene's germline CDR1 is LNHDA and CDR2 SQIVND (reference sequence). The junction had 7 bases not matched to a gene; V was cut back by 5 bases and J by 7 bases. CDR3 length: 14 amino acids. The CDR3 DNA reads TGTGCCAGTAGTCGACAGGGCAATGTCGGGGAGCTGTTTTTT. Translating gives CASSRQGNVGELFF.

The chain couples TRBV9 to TRBJ1-1, with D tentatively TRBD1 (5 bases). This CDR3 region has 14 residues. Germline lookup yields CDR1 SGDLS and CDR2 YYNGEE. V was clipped by 3 bases and J by 3 bases, with 12 bases between them. The CDR3 nucleotides are TGTGCCAGCAGCGCCAACCTAGGGGACACTGAAGCTTTCTTT. It specifies CASSANLGDTEAFF.

This chain uses TRBV28 with TRBJ2-5; 10 positions agree with TRBD2. The CDR3 extends over 14 amino acids. V shed 10 bases, J shed 4 bases, and the junction held 9 bases outside the gene matches. CDR1 is MDHEN, CDR2 SYDVKM, per germline. CDR3 residues: CATDGLADPETQYF. CDR3 nucleotides: TGTGCCACCGACGGACTAGCGGACCCAGAGACCCAGTACTTC.

This chain joins TRBV4-2 and TRBJ2-2; the match to TRBD2 covers 8 bases. The CDR3 is 18 residues long. CDR1 and CDR2 from the germline V gene are LGHNA and YNFKEQ. The junction had 13 bases not matched to a gene; V was cut back by 0 bases and J by 7 bases. The DNA for the CDR3 is TGTGCCAGCAGCCAAGATAGCCTAGGCGGGAGGACGAACGGGGAGCTGTTTTTT. It specifies CASSQDSLGGRTNGELFF.

The chain joins TRBV29-1 to TRBJ2-3; D gene uncertain. CDR3 length equals 13 residues. Germline CDR1 reads SQVTM; CDR2 reads ANQGSEA. The V and J ends lost 4 bases and 0 bases respectively, with 8 bases between them. CDR3 in amino acids: CSVVYTSTDTQYF. The CDR3, as DNA: TGCAGCGTTGTTTACACTAGCACAGATACGCAGTATTTT.

The rearrangement uses TRBV3-1 and TRBJ1-2; a weak D match, TRBD1 (6 bases). In germline, CDR1 is LGHDT, CDR2 YNNKEL (reference sequence). V dropped 0 bases and J dropped 8 bases, with 13 bases sitting between them. The CDR3 loop spans 14 amino acids. CDR3 DNA sequence: TGTGCCAGCAGCCAAGACAGGCAGGGGATGGGCTACACCTTC. It translates to CASSQDRQGMGYTF. The full variable domain, rest sourced from reference TRBV3-1 and TRBJ1-2, is DTAVSQTPKYLVTQMGNDKSIKCEQNLGHDTMYWYKQDSKKFLKIMFSYNNKELIINETVPNRFSPKSPDKAHLNLHINSLELGDSAVYFCASSQDRQGMGYTFGSGTRLTVV.

This clonotype has more than one count but fewer than ten. The chain employs TRBV5-1 and TRBJ2-5, with unresolved D. The V end lost 7 bases, the J end lost 1 base, and 8 bases lay between the germline ends. This CDR3 spans 12 amino acids. The germline V gene encodes CDR1 SGHRS and CDR2 YFSETQ. This CDR3 reads CASARAQETQYF. CDR3 in DNA: TGCGCCAGCGCCCGAGCCCAAGAGACCCAGTACTTC.

This clonotype appeared a single time. The chain recombines TRBV7-3 with TRBJ2-2, with 7 nucleotides matching TRBD1. The V gene end was trimmed by 3 bases and the J gene end by 3 bases; junction bases not matched to a gene: 4. The CDR3 extends over 15 amino acids. CDR1 SGHTA and CDR2 FQGTGA come from the germline V gene. CDR3 loop: CASSLKGAYTGELFF. Here the CDR3 DNA reads TGTGCCAGCAGCTTGAAGGGGGCGTACACCGGGGAGCTGTTTTTT.

This chain joins TRBV7-8 and TRBJ1-2, with D maybe TRBD1 (5 bases). Deletions cut 3 bases from V and 6 bases from J, with 14 bases between. CDR1 and CDR2 (germline): SGHVS, FQNEAQ. The length of the CDR3 is 14 residues. The CDR3 DNA is TGTGCCAGCAGCTTGAGGGCAGGGAGGCATGGCTACACCTTC. Translated, it gives CASSLRAGRHGYTF.

This clonotype was found once. The chain recombines TRBV28 with TRBJ2-5; the D is unclear. Deletions cut 2 bases from V and 1 base from J, with 8 bases between. Germline lookup yields CDR1 MDHEN and CDR2 SYDVKM. This CDR3 comprises 14 residues. For the CDR3, the DNA is TGTGCCAGCAGTTTACTGGAAGGCCAAGAGACCCAGTACTTC. Protein: CASSLLEGQETQYF.